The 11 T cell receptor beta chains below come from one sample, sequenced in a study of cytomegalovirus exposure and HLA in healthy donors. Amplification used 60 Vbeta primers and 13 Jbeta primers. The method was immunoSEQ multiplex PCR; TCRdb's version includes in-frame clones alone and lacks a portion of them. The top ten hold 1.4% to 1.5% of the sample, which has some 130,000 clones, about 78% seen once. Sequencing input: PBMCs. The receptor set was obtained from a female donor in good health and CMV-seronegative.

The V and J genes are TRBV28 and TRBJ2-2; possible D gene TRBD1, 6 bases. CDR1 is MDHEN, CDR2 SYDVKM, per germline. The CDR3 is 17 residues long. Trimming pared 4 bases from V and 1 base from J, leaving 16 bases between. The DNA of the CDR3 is TGTGCCAGCAGTTACCCTACAGGGAAAGAGAACACCGGGGAGCTGTTTTTT. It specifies CASSYPTGKENTGELFF.

The CDR3 sequence: CASSPWGEKGTEAFF. CDR3 DNA: TGTGCCAGCAGTCCATGGGGGGAGAAGGGCACTGAAGCTTTCTTT. J is TRBJ1-1 and V is TRBV28; the D gene is possibly TRBD1 (5 bases). The CDR3 has 15 amino acids. Germline CDR1 is MDHEN and CDR2 is SYDVKM. The V gene lost 5 bases and the J gene lost 4 bases, with 17 bases spanning the gap.

The CDR3 reads CASRRGTSNEQFF. The CDR3 nucleotides are TGTGCCAGCAGACGCGGGACTAGCAATGAGCAGTTCTTC. The chain has TRBV27 and TRBJ2-1; 8 bases match TRBD2. Germline loops: CDR1 MNHEY, CDR2 SMNVEV (reference sequence). The CDR3 length is 13 residues. V shed 6 bases, J shed 6 bases, and the junction held 4 bases outside the gene matches.

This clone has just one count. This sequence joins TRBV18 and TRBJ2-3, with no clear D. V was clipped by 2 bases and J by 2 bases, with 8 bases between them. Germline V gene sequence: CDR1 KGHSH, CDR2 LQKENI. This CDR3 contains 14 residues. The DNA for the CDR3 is TGTGCCAGCTCACCATCTAGATCCACAGATACGCAGTATTTT. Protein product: CASSPSRSTDTQYF.

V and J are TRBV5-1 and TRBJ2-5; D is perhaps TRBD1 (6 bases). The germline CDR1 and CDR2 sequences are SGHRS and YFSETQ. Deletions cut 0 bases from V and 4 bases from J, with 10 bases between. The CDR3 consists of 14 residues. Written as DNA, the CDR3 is TGCGCCAGCAGCTTGGAACAGGGAACAGAGACCCAGTACTTC. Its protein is CASSLEQGTETQYF.

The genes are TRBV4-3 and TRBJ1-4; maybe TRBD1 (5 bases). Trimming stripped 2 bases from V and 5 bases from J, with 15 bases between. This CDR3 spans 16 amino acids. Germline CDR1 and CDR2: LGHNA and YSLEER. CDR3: CASSQRAGGMNEKLFF. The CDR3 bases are TGCGCCAGCAGCCAAAGGGCCGGGGGGATGAATGAAAAACTGTTTTTT.

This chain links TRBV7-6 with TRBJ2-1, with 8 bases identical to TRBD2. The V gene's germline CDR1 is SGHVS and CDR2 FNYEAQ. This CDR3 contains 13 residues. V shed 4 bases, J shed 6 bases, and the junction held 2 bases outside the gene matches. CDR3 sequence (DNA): TGTGCCAGCAGCTCCGGGACTAGCAATGAGCAGTTCTTC. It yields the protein CASSSGTSNEQFF.

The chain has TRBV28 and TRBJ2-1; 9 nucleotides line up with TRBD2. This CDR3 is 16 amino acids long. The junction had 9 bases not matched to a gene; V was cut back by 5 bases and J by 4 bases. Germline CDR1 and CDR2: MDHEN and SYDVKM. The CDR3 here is CASSPLAGVNYNEQFF. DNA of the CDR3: TGTGCCAGCAGTCCCTTAGCGGGAGTAAATTACAATGAGCAGTTCTTC.

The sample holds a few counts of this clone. CDR3 sequence reads: CASSSPGGTEAFF. CDR3 in DNA: TGTGCCAGCAGCTCTCCAGGGGGCACTGAAGCTTTCTTT. The J gene is TRBJ1-1, the V gene TRBV7-9; 7 bases fit TRBD1. Trimming took 4 bases from V and 4 from J; bases not matched to a gene: 3. Germline CDR1 reads SEHNR; CDR2 reads FQNEAQ (reference sequence). The CDR3 totals 13 residues. The variable domain in full, with the rest retrieved from reference TRBV7-9 and TRBJ1-1, is DTGVSQNPRHKITKRGQNVTFRCDPISEHNRLYWYRQTLGQGPEFLTYFQNEAQLEKSRLLSDRFSAERPKGSFSTLEIQRTEQGDSAMYLCASSSPGGTEAFFGQGTRLTVV.

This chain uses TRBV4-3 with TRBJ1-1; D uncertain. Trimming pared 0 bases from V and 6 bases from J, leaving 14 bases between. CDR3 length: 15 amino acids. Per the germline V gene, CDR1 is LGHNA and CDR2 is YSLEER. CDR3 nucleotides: TGCGCCAGCAGCCAAGAAGTTAACGGTCTCGCTGAAGCTTTCTTT. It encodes CASSQEVNGLAEAFF.

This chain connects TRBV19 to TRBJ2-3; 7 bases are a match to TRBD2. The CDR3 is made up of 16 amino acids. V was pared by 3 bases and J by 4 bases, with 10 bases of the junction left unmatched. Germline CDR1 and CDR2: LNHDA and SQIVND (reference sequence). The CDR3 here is CASSIRDGGTSDTQYF. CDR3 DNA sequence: TGTGCCAGTAGTATCAGGGACGGGGGGACCTCAGATACGCAGTATTTT.